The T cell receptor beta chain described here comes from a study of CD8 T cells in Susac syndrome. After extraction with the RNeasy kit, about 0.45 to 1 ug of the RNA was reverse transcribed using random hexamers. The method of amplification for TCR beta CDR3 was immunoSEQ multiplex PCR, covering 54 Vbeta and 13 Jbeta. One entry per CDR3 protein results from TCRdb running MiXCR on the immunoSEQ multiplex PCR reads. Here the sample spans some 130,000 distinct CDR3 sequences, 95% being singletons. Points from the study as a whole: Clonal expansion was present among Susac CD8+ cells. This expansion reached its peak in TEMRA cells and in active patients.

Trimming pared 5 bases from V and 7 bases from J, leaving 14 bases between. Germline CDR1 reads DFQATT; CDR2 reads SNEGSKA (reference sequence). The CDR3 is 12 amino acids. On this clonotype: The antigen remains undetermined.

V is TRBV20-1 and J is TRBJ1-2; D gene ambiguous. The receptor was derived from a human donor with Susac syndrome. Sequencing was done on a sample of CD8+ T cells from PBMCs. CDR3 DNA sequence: TGCAGTGCTCCTCCGAAATATGGTGGCTACACCTTC. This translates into CSAPPKYGGYTF.